The 5 T cell receptor beta chains below were found in one sample sequenced in a study of blood T cell repertoires in COVID-19. Generated by immunoSEQ multiplex PCR, the TCRdb table keeps only in-frame clones and is missing some. The repertoire holds 120,000 or so clones, with 88% as singletons. The sample was peripheral blood. Receptors were obtained from a man over 45 with acute or convalescent COVID-19.

This chain links TRBV7-9 with TRBJ1-2; the match to TRBD1 covers 11 bases. Trimming removed 10 bases from V and 4 bases from J; junction bases left unmatched: 14. CDR1 and CDR2 (germline): SEHNR, FQNEAQ (reference sequence). The CDR3 has 16 amino acids. As DNA, the CDR3 is TGTGCCACCATTATTTGGGACAGGGGGGGCCTCTATGGCTACACCTTC. Translating it yields CATIIWDRGGLYGYTF.

V gene TRBV23-1 combines with J gene TRBJ2-7; D might be TRBD1 (7 bases). TRBV23-1 is placed among ORFs of uncertain function. The CDR3 covers 19 residues. Between the trimmed V and J ends, which lost 1 base and 2 bases, there was a span of 24 bases. The chain's CDR3 is CASSQLLNQGGQPTYEQYF. For the CDR3, the DNA is TGCGCCAGCAGTCAATTATTAAACCAGGGGGGACAGCCGACCTACGAGCAGTACTTC.

The chain uses TRBV20-1 and TRBJ2-3, with D possibly TRBD1 on 5 matching bases. Germline lookup yields CDR1 DFQATT and CDR2 SNEGSKA (reference sequence). There are 15 residues in the CDR3. V lost 3 bases and J 0 bases, leaving 13 bases between the germline ends. Written as DNA, the CDR3 is TGCAGTGCTAGTGGGGCGTACCCTAGCACAGATACGCAGTATTTT. Protein: CSASGAYPSTDTQYF.

This clone was counted once. This rearrangement joins TRBV7-8 to TRBJ2-7; TRBD2 matches 13 bases. The CDR3 totals 17 residues. The germline V gene has CDR1 SGHVS and CDR2 FQNEAQ. V lost 4 bases to trimming and J lost 0 bases; unmatched junction nucleotides: 6. The CDR3 here is CASSSRTSGSNSYEQYF. The CDR3, as DNA: TGTGCCAGCAGCTCCCGGACTAGCGGGAGTAACTCCTACGAGCAGTACTTC.

This rearrangement joins TRBV5-8 to TRBJ2-4, with 15 bases lining up with TRBD2. J gave up 0 bases and V 6 bases, and 7 bases lay outside the gene matches. The CDR3 sequence is 18 residues long. The germline V gene has CDR1 SGHTS and CDR2 YDEGEE. The DNA of the CDR3 is TGTGCCAGCACCATCGGACTAGCGGGAGGGTTAGCCAAAAACATTCAGTACTTC. This gives the protein CASTIGLAGGLAKNIQYF.